A single sample is the source of the 24 T cell receptor beta chains below, sequenced in a study of blood T cell repertoires in COVID-19 (dated by TCRdb to between 2020 and 2021). Library generation was performed with the immunoSEQ multiplex PCR assay. TCRdb stores this immuneACCESS table with in-frame sequences only. Part of the clones is absent; in the studies checked, under half of the shortfall reflects unresolved V genes, and no reason is known for the rest. The sample table holds 150,000 to 200,000 clones, of which roughly four fifths were seen once. Jointly, the top ten make up 6% to 8.5% of the sample. Material: peripheral blood. Receptors originate from a woman in her 70s with COVID-19, enrolled during active disease.

V is TRBV9 and J is TRBJ1-1; no reliable D call. Between the trimmed V and J ends, which lost 0 bases and 6 bases, there was a span of 21 bases. CDR1 is SGDLS, CDR2 YYNGEE, per germline. This CDR3 contains 17 residues. The CDR3 region is CASSVDSGGKFLAEAFF. As DNA, the CDR3 is TGTGCCAGCAGCGTAGATTCGGGAGGGAAATTTTTGGCTGAAGCTTTCTTT.

This clone was picked up a small number of times. The chain links TRBV9 to TRBJ1-2; 11 bases match TRBD1. Germline lookup yields CDR1 SGDLS and CDR2 YYNGEE. The CDR3 is 15 amino acids. Losses at the gene ends were 4 bases for V and 4 bases for J; bases not matched to a gene: 6. CDR3 region: CASSPRDRGIYGYTF. The DNA for the CDR3 is TGTGCCAGCAGCCCCCGGGACAGGGGGATCTATGGCTACACCTTC.

CDR3 in amino acids: CASSRSAPGADTQYF. CDR3 DNA sequence: TGTGCCAGCAGCCGTAGCGCTCCTGGAGCAGATACGCAGTATTTT. The J gene is TRBJ2-3, the V gene TRBV7-2, with D possibly TRBD2 on 5 matching bases. The V gene lost 5 bases and the J gene lost 4 bases, with 16 bases spanning the gap. Germline V CDR1 and CDR2: SGHTA, FQGNSA. There are 15 residues in the CDR3.

This chain uses TRBV3-1 (or the pseudogene TRBV3-2) with TRBJ1-1, with a possible D match to TRBD1 (6 bases). The germline CDR1 and CDR2 sequences are LGHDT and YNNKEL (reference sequence). The length of the CDR3 is 12 residues. Trimming took 4 bases from V and 10 from J, leaving 13 bases between them. The CDR3: CASSLGAGRAFF. Written as DNA, the CDR3 is TGTGCCAGCAGCCTGGGGGCAGGGAGAGCTTTCTTT.

V gene TRBV3-1 (or the pseudogene TRBV3-2) combines with J gene TRBJ1-1; tentative D call: TRBD1 (5 bases). V lost 0 bases and J 6 bases, leaving 5 bases between the germline ends. From germline, CDR1 is LGHDT and CDR2 YNNKEL (reference sequence). The CDR3 loop spans 12 amino acids. CDR3 nucleotide sequence: TGTGCCAGCAGCCAAGACAGGGCTGAAGCTTTCTTT. Its protein is CASSQDRAEAFF.

The table lists this clone with a count of one. V is TRBV5-4 and J is TRBJ2-2; D possibly corresponds to TRBD2 (6 bases). In germline, CDR1 is SGHNT, CDR2 YYREEE (reference sequence). This CDR3 region has 16 residues. V was shortened by 3 bases and J by 3 bases, with 15 bases between the two germline ends. CDR3 nucleotides: TGTGCCAGCAGCTCGTTAGGCGGGGTGGACACCGGGGAGCTGTTTTTT. Its translation is CASSSLGGVDTGELFF.

The rearrangement links TRBV7-2 to TRBJ2-5; D call uncertain. Trimming pared 6 bases from V and 7 bases from J, leaving 24 bases between. The CDR3 sequence is 16 residues long. CDR1 is SGHTA, CDR2 FQGNSA, per germline. In DNA form, the CDR3 reads TGTGCCAGCAGTTTTACGGCTAGATCACATTCGGGGACCCAGTACTTC. It is translated as CASSFTARSHSGTQYF.

The chain is built from TRBV28 and TRBJ2-5, with TRBD1 as a possible D gene (6 bases). CDR1 MDHEN and CDR2 SYDVKM come from the germline V gene. The CDR3 loop spans 15 amino acids. Trimming shortened V by 3 bases and J by 1 base, and 12 bases separated the two germline ends. The CDR3 DNA follows: TGTGCCAGCAGTTTGCCCGGACAGACCCAAGAGACCCAGTACTTC. It encodes CASSLPGQTQETQYF.

This clone showed up just a few times. The chain uses TRBV6-5 and TRBJ2-1, with 11 bases identical to TRBD2. Germline trimming cut 7 bases from V and 7 bases from J; bases unmatched to any gene: 6. The CDR3 sequence is 14 residues long. CDR1 and CDR2 (germline): MNHEY, SVGAGI. The CDR3 spells CASTLSGRANEQFF. The CDR3 DNA reads TGTGCCAGCACCCTTAGCGGGAGGGCGAATGAGCAGTTCTTC.

This clone was counted at least ten times. The rearrangement uses TRBV7-9 and TRBJ1-1; weak D call: TRBD1 (5 bases). V dropped 5 bases and J dropped 1 base, with 11 bases sitting between them. Per germline, CDR1 SEHNR and CDR2 FQNEAQ (reference sequence). The CDR3 loop spans 14 amino acids. CDR3 sequence: CASSPYGGNTEAFF. The CDR3 region has the DNA TGTGCCAGCAGCCCCTACGGGGGGAACACTGAAGCTTTCTTT.

V and J are TRBV12-3 or TRBV12-4 and TRBJ2-1; 8 bases match TRBD2. V dropped 3 bases and J dropped 7; count of bases not matched to a gene: 2. The CDR3 sequence is 13 residues long. The CDR3 spells CASSFSGTNEQFF. DNA of the CDR3: TGTGCCAGCAGTTTTAGCGGGACGAATGAGCAGTTCTTC.

The chain uses TRBV10-1 and TRBJ2-5; D is perhaps TRBD1 (7 bases). V was cut by 6 bases and J by 5 bases, with 13 bases left in between. The CDR3 has 13 amino acids. In germline, CDR1 is WNHNN, CDR2 SYGVQD (reference sequence). CDR3 sequence: CASSTGAGETQYF. The CDR3 DNA reads as TGCGCCAGCAGCACAGGGGCGGGGGAGACCCAGTACTTC.

The chain employs TRBV18 and TRBJ1-6; D is ambiguous. Deletions cut 4 bases from V and 7 bases from J, with 14 bases between. The CDR3 length is 15 residues. CDR1 is KGHSH and CDR2 is LQKENI in the germline V gene. The CDR3 here is CASSLGRPGNSPLHF. Here the CDR3 DNA reads TGTGCCAGCTCACTCGGTCGCCCGGGGAATTCACCCCTCCACTTT. Filled out from reference TRBV18 and TRBJ1-6, the complete variable domain reads NAGVMQNPRHLVRRRGQEARLRCSPMKGHSHVYWYRQLPEEGLKFMVYLQKENIIDESGMPKERFSAEFPKEGPSILRIQQVVRGDSAAYFCASSLGRPGNSPLHFGNGTRLTVT.

This clone appeared once. This sequence joins TRBV9 and TRBJ1-2; weak D call: TRBD1 (5 bases). V lost 0 bases and J lost 2, with 17 bases in between. CDR1 and CDR2 from the germline V gene are SGDLS and YYNGEE. The CDR3 is 17 residues long. The CDR3, as DNA: TGTGCCAGCAGCGTAGCTCCGACAGTGGCTGGCAACTATGGCTACACCTTC. Amino acids: CASSVAPTVAGNYGYTF.

The chain has TRBV7-9 and TRBJ1-1; 8 positions agree with TRBD1. The CDR3 covers 14 residues. V gave up 6 bases and J gave up 7 bases; unmatched junction bases: 10. In germline, CDR1 is SEHNR, CDR2 FQNEAQ (reference sequence). CDR3 DNA: TGTGCCAGCAGGAATGGACAGGGATCAGTTGAAGCTTTCTTT. Protein sequence: CASRNGQGSVEAFF.

This rearrangement joins TRBV19 to TRBJ2-5, with D possibly being TRBD1 (6 bases). The V gene lost 0 bases and the J gene lost 3 bases, with 14 bases spanning the gap. The germline CDR1 and CDR2 sequences are LNHDA and SQIVND (reference sequence). The CDR3 is 16 residues long. Here the CDR3 reads CASSIDPNRAKETQYF. CDR3 coding DNA: TGTGCCAGTAGTATAGATCCCAACAGGGCAAAAGAGACCCAGTACTTC.

This chain's CDR3 is CASSTTAEAFF. The CDR3 DNA sequence: TGTGCCAGCAGTACGACAGCTGAAGCTTTCTTT. This chain joins TRBV2 and TRBJ1-1, with D perhaps TRBD1 (5 bases). The CDR3 is 11 residues long. The ends were cut back, 5 bases at V and 6 bases at J, with 7 bases in the middle. The germline CDR1 and CDR2 sequences are SNHLY and FYNNEI.

The V gene is TRBV5-6, the J gene TRBJ2-7, with 9 bases that match TRBD2. V lost 7 bases and J lost 6; bases outside the gene matches: 8. The CDR3 consists of 13 residues. Germline CDR1 is SGHDT and CDR2 is YYEEEE. This CDR3 reads CASVLAGGTEQYF. The CDR3 DNA reads TGTGCCAGCGTACTCGCGGGAGGGACCGAGCAGTACTTC.

The gene calls are TRBV5-3 and TRBJ2-5; 10 bases are shared with TRBD1. TRBV5-3 is recorded as an ORF, its role being uncertain. The CDR3 has 14 amino acids. V shed 8 bases and J 9 bases; nucleotides not matched to a gene: 13. The CDR3 here is CASGDRGSVWAQYF. The CDR3 DNA reads TGTGCCAGTGGGGACAGGGGCTCCGTTTGGGCCCAGTACTTC.

This rearrangement joins TRBV5-1 to TRBJ2-1, with TRBD2 matching 8 bases. The germline gives CDR1 SGHRS, CDR2 YFSETQ. This CDR3 spans 17 amino acids. Trimming at V came to 7 bases and at J to 9 bases, leaving 21 bases not matched to a gene. The CDR3 region has the DNA TGCGCCAGCCAGCCAGGAGGAGGGAGAGCGGGAGCCGGTGAGCAGTTCTTC. This sequence encodes CASQPGGGRAGAGEQFF.

The chain uses TRBV24-1 and TRBJ2-1; D remains unclear. Germline loops: CDR1 KGHDR, CDR2 SFDVKD. The length of the CDR3 is 14 residues. Trimming took 6 bases from V and 3 from J, leaving 11 bases between them. The CDR3 loop reads CATSPNSFYNEQFF. The CDR3 DNA sequence: TGTGCCACCAGTCCGAACTCTTTCTACAATGAGCAGTTCTTC.

V gene TRBV19 combines with J gene TRBJ1-4, with 8 bases aligning to TRBD1. The J segment lost 5 bases and the V segment lost 5 bases, leaving 7 bases of the junction unmatched. Germline assignment: CDR1 LNHDA and CDR2 SQIVND (reference sequence). The CDR3 totals 15 residues. The CDR3 DNA reads as TGTGCCAGTAGTCCTTCGACAGGGGCGAATGAAAAACTGTTTTTT. It translates to CASSPSTGANEKLFF.

The chain links TRBV10-3 to TRBJ2-7, with TRBD1 matching 7 bases. The CDR3 has 15 residues. V trimming: 3 bases; J trimming: 2 bases; junction bases outside the gene matches: 7. The germline V gene encodes CDR1 ENHRY and CDR2 SYGVKD. The CDR3 spells CAISDPRDSTYEQYF. Written as DNA, the CDR3 is TGTGCCATCAGTGACCCCCGGGACAGTACCTACGAGCAGTACTTC.

This clone was seen only a few times. Here the CDR3 reads CASSQDLASNEQFF. In DNA form, the CDR3 reads TGTGCCAGCAGCCAAGATCTTGCTAGCAATGAGCAGTTCTTC. V is TRBV3-1 (or the pseudogene TRBV3-2) and J is TRBJ2-1; D call uncertain. The V end lost 0 bases, the J end lost 6 bases, and 9 bases lay between the germline ends. Germline assignment: CDR1 LGHDT and CDR2 YNNKEL (reference sequence). There are 14 residues in the CDR3.